The 16 T cell receptor beta chains below were found in one sample sequenced in a study of cytomegalovirus exposure and HLA in healthy donors. The primer mix had 60 Vbeta and 13 Jbeta primers. TCRdb keeps only in-frame clones here, not all; method: immunoSEQ multiplex PCR. The repertoire holds around 110,000 clones, around 75% seen once, with roughly 2.5% in the top ten. The specimen sequenced was PBMCs. The receptors here all came from a man in his forties in good health and CMV-seronegative.

This clone has only one observation. V is TRBV9 and J is TRBJ1-1; D possibly corresponds to TRBD1 (6 bases). Looked up from germline, CDR1 is SGDLS and CDR2 is YYNGEE. V was trimmed by 4 bases and J by 8 bases, leaving 12 bases between them. This CDR3 has 12 residues. CDR3 loop: CASSTEGDEAFF. The CDR3, as DNA: TGTGCCAGCAGCACCGAGGGGGACGAAGCTTTCTTT.

This clone has only a few counts. This chain joins TRBV18 and TRBJ2-5; no clear D. Deletions cut 1 base from V and 4 bases from J, with 4 bases between. This CDR3 is built from 12 residues. Germline V lookup: CDR1 KGHSH, CDR2 LQKENI. DNA of the CDR3: TGTGCCAGCTCACCACGAGGAGAGACCCAGTACTTC. As protein: CASSPRGETQYF.

J is TRBJ2-1 and V is TRBV4-1; 8 bases are a match to TRBD2. The germline gives CDR1 MGHRA, CDR2 YSYEKL. The CDR3 length is 15 residues. V lost 3 bases, J lost 9 bases, and 10 bases stayed unmatched. CDR3 sequence: CASSHAEGLATEQFF. The DNA for the CDR3 is TGCGCCAGCAGCCACGCCGAAGGACTAGCCACTGAGCAGTTCTTC.

This chain links TRBV5-5 with TRBJ2-4; 9 nucleotides agree with TRBD1. V was clipped by 0 bases and J by 0 bases; unmatched bases: 4. Germline V gives CDR1 SGHKS, CDR2 YYEKEE (reference sequence). The CDR3 is 17 residues long. CDR3 sequence reads: CASSLGQGVEAKNIQYF. CDR3 DNA: TGTGCCAGCAGCTTGGGACAGGGGGTGGAAGCCAAAAACATTCAGTACTTC.

This chain connects TRBV5-4 to TRBJ1-2; 7 bases are shared with TRBD1. With V trimmed by 5 bases and J by 7 bases, 17 bases remained unmatched. CDR1 is SGHNT and CDR2 is YYREEE in the germline V gene (reference sequence). This CDR3 spans 16 amino acids. CDR3 protein: CASSLDALTGVGGYTF. For the CDR3, the DNA is TGTGCCAGCAGTCTGGACGCCCTCACAGGGGTCGGTGGCTACACCTTC.

The chain recombines TRBV2 with TRBJ2-7, with D possibly TRBD2 on 7 matching bases. The germline V gene has CDR1 SNHLY and CDR2 FYNNEI. The CDR3 contains 16 residues. Trimming left V 6 bases short and J 4 bases short, with 22 bases between. The CDR3 sequence is CASRGGAGAGQYEQYF. Written as DNA, the CDR3 is TGTGCCAGCAGAGGCGGGGCGGGGGCCGGTCAGTACGAGCAGTACTTC.

The chain is built from TRBV11-2 and TRBJ2-1; 9 bases match TRBD2. V lost 2 bases, J lost 0 bases, and 11 bases stayed unmatched. From germline, CDR1 is SGHAT and CDR2 FQNNGV. CDR3 length equals 19 residues. For the CDR3, the DNA is TGTGCCAGCAGCTTATGGCTAGCTAGCGGGATAGGCTCCTACAATGAGCAGTTCTTC. Encoded protein: CASSLWLASGIGSYNEQFF.

V gene TRBV14 combines with J gene TRBJ2-3, with a possible D match to TRBD2 (6 bases). The V gene's germline CDR1 is SGHDN and CDR2 FVKESK. V was pared by 4 bases and J by 6 bases, with 11 bases between. The CDR3 is 13 residues long. CDR3 amino acids: CASSRRLVDTQYF. In DNA, the CDR3 is TGTGCCAGCAGCCGAAGACTAGTTGATACGCAGTATTTT.

This rearrangement joins TRBV7-9 to TRBJ1-4; possible D gene TRBD1, 6 bases. Germline V gene data show CDR1 as SEHNR and CDR2 as FQNEAQ (reference sequence). Trimming took off 6 bases at V and 8 bases at J, with 13 bases between the two ends. There are 13 residues in the CDR3. The CDR3 nucleotides are TGTGCCAGCAGGGGCAGGGGCGGAGAAAAACTGTTTTTT. This encodes CASRGRGGEKLFF.

This clone appeared once. The rearrangement uses TRBV5-8 and TRBJ2-2; 7 positions agree with TRBD1. J gave up 2 bases and V 1 base, and 8 bases lay outside the gene matches. The CDR3 sequence is 17 residues long. The germline V gene has CDR1 SGHTS and CDR2 YDEGEE. The chain's CDR3 is CASSLRQGIANTGELFF. CDR3 sequence (DNA): TGTGCCAGCAGCTTGAGACAGGGAATAGCCAACACCGGGGAGCTGTTTTTT.

This chain links TRBV1 with TRBJ2-5; the table names TRBD2, a call not compared with the DNA. The DNA end favors TRBJ2-7, so the J call may be wrong. TRBV1 is marked as a pseudogene. This CDR3 contains 18 residues. The DNA for the CDR3 is TGCACCAGCAGCCAAGGCTGGGTGGCTAGCGGGGGGCCCTACGAGCAGTACTTC. Encoded protein: CTSSQGWVASGGPYEQYF.

The chain couples TRBV7-7 to TRBJ2-3; 12 nucleotides align to TRBD2. V gave up 5 bases and J gave up 4 bases; unmatched junction bases: 7. The CDR3 is made up of 16 amino acids. Per the germline V gene, CDR1 is SSHAT and CDR2 is FNYEAQ (reference sequence). CDR3 DNA: TGTGCCAGCAGCCCAAACCTAGCGGGGGGGTCAGATACGCAGTATTTT. It translates to CASSPNLAGGSDTQYF.

The V and J genes are TRBV9 and TRBJ1-4; D perhaps matches TRBD1 (6 bases). Germline CDR1 and CDR2: SGDLS and YYNGEE. The CDR3 loop spans 13 amino acids. Trimming removed 4 bases from V and 8 bases from J, with 12 bases in between. The CDR3 sequence is CASSRGGREKLFF. The CDR3 DNA follows: TGTGCCAGCAGCAGGGGGGGGAGAGAAAAACTGTTTTTT.

This rearrangement joins TRBV27 to TRBJ1-2, with TRBD1 matching over 8 bases. The CDR3 contains 18 residues. J was trimmed by 0 bases and V by 4 bases; bases with no gene match: 13. Germline lookup yields CDR1 MNHEY and CDR2 SMNVEV (reference sequence). The DNA for the CDR3 is TGTGCCAGCAGTTCTACCTCCAGGGGGCTAAAAACTAACTATGGCTACACCTTC. This gives the protein CASSSTSRGLKTNYGYTF.

The chain is built from TRBV21-1 and TRBJ2-7; the table names TRBD1, a call not compared with the DNA. TRBV21-1 is tagged as a pseudogene. The CDR3 has 14 amino acids. Here the CDR3 DNA reads TGTGCCAGCAGCAAACGTGACAGGGCCTACGAGCAGTACTTC. It codes for CASSKRDRAYEQYF.

The rearrangement uses TRBV6-1 and TRBJ2-1, with D maybe TRBD1 (6 bases). This CDR3 is 13 amino acids long. Trimming left V 10 bases short and J 7 bases short, with 17 bases between. Germline CDR1 is MNHNS and CDR2 is SASEGT. In nucleotides, the CDR3 is TGTGCCACCTCCGGGACATCGGGAAATGAGCAGTTCTTC. Protein product: CATSGTSGNEQFF.